The clone carrying this TCR beta chain was counted a few times. This specimen belongs to a study of T cell repertoires in cytomegalovirus infection. Germline V gives CDR1 LGHDT, CDR2 YNNKEL (reference sequence). The CDR3 is made up of 17 amino acids. Trimming removed 0 bases at V and 1 base at J, with 10 bases between. MiXCR, applied by TCRdb to the reads, yields one record per CDR3 protein. In the table there are just under 300,000 distinct CDR3 sequences, 9.6% of which are singletons. Sequencing was done on a sample of PBMCs. J is TRBJ1-6 and V is TRBV3-1; D is unclear. The clonotype originates from a human donor in good health (CMV status not recorded). Some clones in this sample may be carry-over from other donors' samples. In DNA, the CDR3 is TGTGCCAGCAGCCAAGATAACACCCCTTCCTATAATTCACCCCTCCACTTT. This codes for CASSQDNTPSYNSPLHF.